A single sample is the source of the 5 T cell receptor beta chains below, sequenced in a study of Tregs in tolerant kidney transplant recipients. Assay: immunoSEQ multiplex PCR; the TCRdb copy retains only in-frame clones and omits some. The top ten clones hold roughly 0.35% of a sample with about 110,000 clones, 85% to 90% of them seen once. The material was CD4+ T cells from blood, obtained before the transplant. The source is a human donor who received a combined kidney and bone marrow transplant.

V usage is TRBV6-1 and J usage is TRBJ2-3; 12 bases are a match to TRBD2. V shed 5 bases and J 6 bases; nucleotides not matched to a gene: 6. Germline CDR1 and CDR2: MNHNS and SASEGT. This CDR3 contains 15 residues. The CDR3 sequence is CASSQTSGGGDTQYF. CDR3 DNA: TGTGCCAGCAGTCAGACTAGCGGGGGCGGGGATACGCAGTATTTT.

J is TRBJ1-2 and V is TRBV9; 7 bases fit TRBD1. CDR3 size: 13 residues. V dropped 4 bases and J dropped 7; count of bases not matched to a gene: 7. Germline assignment: CDR1 SGDLS and CDR2 YYNGEE. The CDR3 DNA reads as TGTGCCAGCAGCCCTATTGACAGGGCTGGCTACACCTTC. It yields the protein CASSPIDRAGYTF.

This chain links TRBV2 with TRBJ1-1; perhaps TRBD1 as D (6 bases). Trimming removed 7 bases from V and 4 bases from J, with 16 bases in between. The germline V gene encodes CDR1 SNHLY and CDR2 FYNNEI. CDR3 length: 14 residues. The CDR3 nucleotides read TGTGCCAGCACCCGACAGGACCTCACCACTGAAGCTTTCTTT. This encodes CASTRQDLTTEAFF.

The rearrangement joins TRBV6-1 to TRBJ1-4; 7 nucleotides align to TRBD1. There are 15 residues in the CDR3. Germline V gene data show CDR1 as MNHNS and CDR2 as SASEGT. Trimming at V came to 1 base and at J to 5 bases, leaving 4 bases not matched to a gene. CDR3 nucleotides: TGTGCCAGCAGTGAAGGGGCAGGGGGGAATGAAAAACTGTTTTTT. It yields the protein CASSEGAGGNEKLFF.

CDR3 DNA: TGCGCCAGCTCCCCCAGGACAGGGCCCTACGAGCAGTACTTC. Translated: CASSPRTGPYEQYF. This chain joins TRBV5-1 and TRBJ2-7, with 8 bases matching TRBD1. V dropped 7 bases and J dropped 2; count of bases not matched to a gene: 8. Germline V lookup: CDR1 SGHRS, CDR2 YFSETQ. The CDR3 runs to 14 residues.